This T cell receptor (beta chain) was sequenced during a study of T-cell memory formation after mild COVID-19. This clonotype was picked up a small number of times. One entry per CDR3 protein, called by TCRdb with MiXCR from the 5' RACE reads. The sample carries 250,000 to 300,000 distinct CDR3 sequences, 15% to 20% recorded once. The length of the CDR3 is 13 residues. Trimming removed 0 bases from V and 8 bases from J, with 11 bases in between. Germline assignment: CDR1 DFQATT and CDR2 SNEGSKA (reference sequence). Sequences were obtained from PBMCs or a T cell subset sorted from them (not recorded which). The sequence derives from a man younger than 35 who had mild COVID-19 (a few samples of this study predate the infection). Cell type and time point are not known. The chain combines TRBV20-1 with TRBJ2-4; the D is unclear. CDR3 DNA sequence: TGCAGTGCTAGAGATAGACTTGGAGACATTCAGTACTTC. This encodes CSARDRLGDIQYF.